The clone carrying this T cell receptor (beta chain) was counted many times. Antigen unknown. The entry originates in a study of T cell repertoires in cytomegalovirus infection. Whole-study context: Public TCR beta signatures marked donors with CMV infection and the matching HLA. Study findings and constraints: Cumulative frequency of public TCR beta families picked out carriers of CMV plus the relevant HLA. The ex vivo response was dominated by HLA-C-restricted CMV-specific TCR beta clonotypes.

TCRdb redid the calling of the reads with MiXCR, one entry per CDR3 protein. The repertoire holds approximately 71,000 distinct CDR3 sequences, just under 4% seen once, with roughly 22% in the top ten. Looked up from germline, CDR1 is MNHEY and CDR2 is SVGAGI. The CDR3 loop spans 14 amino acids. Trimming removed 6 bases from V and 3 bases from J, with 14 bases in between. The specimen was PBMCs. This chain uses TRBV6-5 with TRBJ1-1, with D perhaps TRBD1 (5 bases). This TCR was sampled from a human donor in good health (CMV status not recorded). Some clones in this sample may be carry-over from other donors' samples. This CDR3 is CASRLDSGHTEAFF. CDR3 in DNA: TGTGCCAGCAGGCTAGACAGTGGTCACACTGAAGCTTTCTTT.